The present T cell receptor beta chain was sequenced within a study of OX40 agonist ivuxolimab in advanced cancers. Concerning the study at large: The costimulatory receptor OX40 (CD134) was targeted by ivuxolimab, a fully human IgG2 agonistic monoclonal antibody. Peripheral TCRbeta sequencing was intended to test whether TCR sequence diversity was altered and clonal T-cell expansion was caused by ivuxolimab. Of the 52 patients in dose escalation, 19 had hepatocellular carcinoma, approximately 15 had melanoma, 9 had renal cell carcinoma and 9 had head and neck cancer. The monotherapy dose-escalation portion (N of about 52 patients) of the phase I ivuxolimab trial is reported in the paper. The dose-escalation cohort was about 83% male with a mean age of about 60 years, ranging from about 23 to 85. Intravenous ivuxolimab was administered to patients every 2 weeks at six dose levels: 0.01, 0.1, 0.3, 1.5, 3 and 10 mg/kg. Partial responses were achieved by three dose-escalation patients, of whom one had hepatocellular carcinoma and two had cutaneous melanoma. Prior anti-PD-1, anti-PD-L1 or anti-CTLA-4 therapy was permitted, and checkpoint inhibitors had been received by around 40% of dose-escalation patients. Study-wide findings and limitations: Which antigens the clonally expanded peripheral T cells were specific for was not determined. Low levels of normalized T-cell clonal expansion were also seen in some patients who did not respond. In partial responders in the 0.1-3.0 mg/kg groups, normalized peripheral clonal expansion was found to be among the lowest, especially among CD8+ T cells. After ivuxolimab, more expanded clones were found on average in CD8+ T cells than in CD4+ T cells. At doses of 0.1 to 3.0 mg/kg, clonal expansion of both CD4+ and CD8+ T cells in blood was seen between baseline and week 6.

Spanning cysteine to phenylalanine, the CDR3 consists of 11 amino acids. The entry retains the CDR3 DNA only, 33 bases that are in frame from base 1. CDR1 is given as SNHLY and CDR2 as FYNNEI, both from the germline V gene. Between the V and J ends, shortened by 8 bases and 6 bases respectively, the junction contains 7 bases. Patients with autoimmune disease history or receiving systemic immunosuppression were excluded from the trial. Peripheral blood for TCR sequencing was drawn from every dose cohort at baseline, at cycle 4 day 1 and at cycle 7 day 1. The samples were drawn from a first-in-human, open-label, multicenter phase I dose-escalation trial of ivuxolimab. Adults with locally advanced or metastatic head and neck squamous cell, hepatocellular, melanoma or renal cell carcinoma were enrolled in the trial. Before TCR sequencing, CD4+ T cells and CD8+ T cells from peripheral blood were sorted into separate populations.

As concerns this clone: Its antigen remains unidentified. Base qualities are missing; no much larger clone stands one base away.

Genomic DNA was extracted from sorted cells for sequencing of the TCRbeta CDR3 region. TCRbeta CDR3 regions were sequenced using the immunoSEQ Assay. This is the immuneACCESS table as TCRdb keeps it, with only in-frame sequences that have V and J called. A part of the clones is gone; compared with another copy, unresolved V genes explain less than half, and the rest is unexplained. Recorded for this sample are 40,000 to 55,000 clones; 85% to 95% of them occurred a single time. The leading ten clones occupy 13% to 15% of the sample. This TCR was recovered from an adult with an advanced solid tumor such as melanoma, head and neck, liver or kidney cancer. The chain is made from TRBV2 and TRBJ2-2, with the D segment identity uncertain. This specimen was CD4+ or CD8+ T cells sorted from blood, taken in a trial of the OX40 agonist ivuxolimab. The CDR3 reads CASLLAGELFF. In nucleotide form, the sequence is TGTGCCAGCCTCCTCGCCGGGGAGCTGTTTTTT.